Given below is one TCR beta chain in context. What this receptor recognizes is not known. Base qualities are not provided; no much larger clone lies one nucleotide away. Receptor libraries were prepared by 5' RACE. Sequenced using an Illumina HiSeq 2500. A second PCR of roughly 7 to 11 cycles was performed with a sample-barcoded 5' primer and a J-beta primer mix. A unique molecular identifier was introduced onto each TCR beta cDNA molecule by a template-switch 5' adaptor carrying 12 random nucleotides. Each sample yielded at least 3 million CDR3-containing paired-end reads. First-strand cDNA synthesis was performed from all RNA using the Mint cDNA synthesis kit, with priming by a TRBC-specific oligonucleotide. Following uracil-DNA glycosylase treatment, all cDNA underwent a first 18-cycle PCR with the universal primers M1SS and BC2_uni_R. The study's own analysis went as follows. Each sample was normalized by randomly selecting 1 million high-quality reads, each carrying a distinct molecular identifier. Instead of being binned into consensus sequences, reads with shared molecular identifiers were discarded. MiTCR, set to a Q25 quality threshold and the strictest error-elimination algorithm, was used for CDR3 identification, clonotype clustering and error correction. A nonparametric unseen species model using Euler transformation provided a lower-bound estimate of total TCR beta diversity. TCRdb passed the public sequencing reads through fastp at Q25 and MiXCR, retaining productive beta sequences. Under each unique CDR3 protein, matching rows form one entry showing the most common genes and DNA. The V and J calls and clone size are TCRdb's, not the authors'. The sample contains about 1.8 million distinct CDR3 sequences, roughly 52% of them found a single time. The top ten clonotypes cover approximately 2.1% of the sample.

The data were obtained in a study of blood T cells in healthy people across ages (dated by TCRdb to 2015 to 2017). Concerning the study at large: In model experiments, template switching captured about one uniquely barcoded TCR beta cDNA molecule for every two T cells. Age-related changes in TCR beta repertoire diversity were measured in the study by deep sequencing normalized with unique cDNA molecular identifiers. Donors were grouped into four age groups: young (average 16 years), middle-aged (approximately 41), aged (approximately 58) and long-lived (around 82). Donors of different ages were randomly distributed across sequencing lanes to avoid experimental bias. The study analyzed two additional independent replicas of 1 million unique cDNA reads from the same blood draw for two donors, one aged 18 to 30 and one aged 80 or older.

On the study overall, not on this receptor specifically: Observed TCR beta diversity per million T cells fell roughly linearly with age, and a significant reduction was already apparent by age roughly 41. Estimates of total diversity based on one million sequenced T cells were considered lower bounds and underestimates. Bulk unsorted PBMC profiling prevented conclusive comparison of naive and antigen-experienced compartments. There was a strong correlation between observed TCR beta diversity and the percentage of naive T cells measured by flow cytometry. Compared with the aged group, more naive CD4+ T cells, fewer expanded clones and increased TCR diversity were shown by the long-lived group, suggesting age selection. Donor CMV infection status was unknown, potentially confounding age-related changes in expanded clonotypes.

CDR1 is given as LGHDT and CDR2 as YNNKEL, both from the germline V gene (reference sequence). Trimming takes 3 bases from V and 3 bases from J, and the germline ends sit 12 bases apart. The CDR3 has 14 amino acids, counting the end cysteine and phenylalanine. The kept DNA is CDR3 alone, 42 bases in frame from the first base. Systemically healthy Caucasian individuals from Russia, 35 to 40 in total and aged roughly 6 to 100 years, were included as donors. Around 10 milliliters of peripheral blood were drawn from each donor into EDTA-treated Vacutainer tubes. Ficoll-Paque density-gradient centrifugation was used to isolate PBMCs, with at least 6.5 million per sample. Total RNA was extracted from PBMCs with Trizol reagent, with at least 5.5 micrograms obtained per sample. The percentages of naive CD45RAhigh/CD27high T cells were determined by flow cytometry on a PBMC aliquot from every donor.

Sequenced input: blood. The origin of this receptor is a woman aged 35 to 49 in good health. The rearranged chain carries TRBV3-1 and TRBJ2-7; no D gene can be assigned with confidence. For the CDR3, the sequence is CASSHSGSLYEQYF. The nucleotide sequence reads TGTGCCAGCAGCCATTCTGGATCCCTCTACGAGCAGTACTTC.